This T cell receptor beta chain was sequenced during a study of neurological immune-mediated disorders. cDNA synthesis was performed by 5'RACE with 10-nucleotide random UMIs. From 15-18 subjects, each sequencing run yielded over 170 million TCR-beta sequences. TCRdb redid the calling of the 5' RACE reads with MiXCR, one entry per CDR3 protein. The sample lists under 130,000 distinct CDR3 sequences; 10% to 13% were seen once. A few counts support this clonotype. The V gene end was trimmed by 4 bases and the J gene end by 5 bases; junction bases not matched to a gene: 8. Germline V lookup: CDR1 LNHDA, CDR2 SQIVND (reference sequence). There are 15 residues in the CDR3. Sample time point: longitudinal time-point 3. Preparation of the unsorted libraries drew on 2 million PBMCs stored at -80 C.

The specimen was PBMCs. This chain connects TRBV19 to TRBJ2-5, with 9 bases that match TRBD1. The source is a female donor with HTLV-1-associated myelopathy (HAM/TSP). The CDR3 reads CASSTGTGFSETQYF. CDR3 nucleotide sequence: TGTGCCAGTAGTACTGGGACAGGGTTTTCGGAGACCCAGTACTTC. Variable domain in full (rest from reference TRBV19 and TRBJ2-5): DGGITQSPKYLFRKEGQNVTLSCEQNLNHDAMYWYRQDPGQGLRLIYYSQIVNDFQKGDIAEGYSVSREKKESFPLTVTSAQKNPTAFYLCASSTGTGFSETQYFGPGTRLLVL.